What follows describes a single T cell receptor beta chain. Its target is unknown. The sample comes from a study of graft-versus-host responses after intestinal transplantation. With 5 bases removed from V and 8 bases from J, the gap between germline ends came to 9 bases. The germline V gene encodes CDR1 SGHTA and CDR2 FQGNSA. This CDR3 spans 11 amino acids. Sequencing used immunoSEQ multiplex PCR; TCRdb keeps in-frame clones, though not all of them. The sample holds approximately 89,000 clones, around 90% seen once. Findings and limits, study-wide: GvH clones turned up in recipient marrow; some had shown up first in ileum or blood.

This specimen consisted of PBMCs, obtained approximately 470 days after intestinal transplant. This clonotype was obtained from a human patient who received an intestinal transplant, so some T cells may come from the graft donor. The V and J genes are TRBV7-2 and TRBJ1-2; D may be TRBD1 (5 bases). The CDR3 reads CASSPGSGYTF. The DNA for the CDR3 is TGTGCCAGCAGCCCAGGGAGCGGCTACACCTTC. Full variable domain (missing parts from reference TRBV7-2 and TRBJ1-2): GAGVSQSPSNKVTEKGKDVELRCDPISGHTALYWYRQSLGQGLEFLIYFQGNSAPDKSGLPSDRFSAERTGGSVSTLTIQRTQQEDSAVYLCASSPGSGYTFGSGTRLTVV.